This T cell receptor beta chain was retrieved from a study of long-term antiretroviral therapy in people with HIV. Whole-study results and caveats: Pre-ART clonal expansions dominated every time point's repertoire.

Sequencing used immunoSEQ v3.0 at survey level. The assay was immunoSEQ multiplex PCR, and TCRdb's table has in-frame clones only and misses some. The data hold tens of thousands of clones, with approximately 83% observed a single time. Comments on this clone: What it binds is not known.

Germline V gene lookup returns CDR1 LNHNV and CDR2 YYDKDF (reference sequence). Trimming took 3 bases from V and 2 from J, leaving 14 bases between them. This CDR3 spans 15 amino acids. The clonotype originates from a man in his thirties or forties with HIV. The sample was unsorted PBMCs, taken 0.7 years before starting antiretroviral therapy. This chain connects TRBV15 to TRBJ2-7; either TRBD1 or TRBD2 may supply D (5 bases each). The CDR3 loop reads CATSRYRGGPYEQYF. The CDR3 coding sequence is TGTGCCACCAGCAGGTACCGGGGCGGTCCCTACGAGCAGTACTTC.